The rows below give T cell receptor beta chains drawn from one sample of a study of T cell responses to AZD1222 COVID-19 vaccine. Data came from immunoSEQ multiplex PCR; TCRdb stores just in-frame clones and leaves some out. Of about 120,000 clones listed, approximately 83% were seen once; the top ten hold roughly 4.3%. Sequences were derived from peripheral blood, sampled on day 0 of MenACWY control vaccination. Every receptor here comes from an adult in good health. Each CDR3 is given with its conserved first and last residue. Each record gives: D gene, clone size, V gene, J gene, CDR3 protein, CDR3 DNA. D genes are given only for firm matches. Clone size appears in some rows only: once, few, many, or a class for an expanded clone.

NA	NA	TRBV9	TRBJ2-3	CASSPRGVRADTQYF	TGTGCCAGCAGCCCACGAGGAGTTAGGGCAGATACGCAGTATTTT
NA	NA	TRBV5-8	TRBJ1-2	CASSTDRTLNYGYTF	TGTGCCAGCAGCACCGATAGGACGCTTAACTATGGCTACACCTTC
NA	NA	TRBV11-2	TRBJ1-1	CASSLDGFRLRNTEAFF	TGTGCCAGCAGCTTAGACGGATTCCGGTTGAGGAACACTGAAGCTTTCTTT
NA	few	TRBV5-1	TRBJ2-2	CASSLVGRAAGELFF	TGCGCCAGCAGCTTGGTGGGCAGGGCCGCCGGGGAGCTGTTTTTT
TRBD1	NA	TRBV28	TRBJ1-2	CASSYRGISYGYTF	TGTGCCAGCAGTTACAGGGGGATTAGCTATGGCTACACCTTC
TRBD2	NA	TRBV7-6	TRBJ2-2	CASRSTSGSSNTGELFF	TGTGCCAGCAGGTCCACTAGCGGATCATCGAACACCGGGGAGCTGTTTTTT
NA	NA	TRBV2	TRBJ2-5	CASTYSGSYQETQYF	TGTGCCAGCACTTATAGCGGATCGTACCAAGAGACCCAGTACTTC
NA	once	TRBV7-2	TRBJ1-4	CASSLSGSNEKLFF	TGTGCCAGCAGCTTATCAGGGAGTAATGAAAAACTGTTTTTT
NA	few	TRBV19	TRBJ1-2	CASSISYTQIIYGYTF	TGTGCCAGTAGTATAAGTTACACCCAGATCATCTATGGCTACACCTTC
NA	NA	TRBV29-1	TRBJ1-5	CSVADSNQPQHF	TGCAGCGTTGCAGATAGCAATCAGCCCCAGCATTTT
NA	NA	TRBV4-1	TRBJ2-5	CASRKEGAGETQYF	TGCGCCAGCCGAAAGGAGGGGGCAGGAGAGACCCAGTACTTC
NA	NA	TRBV29-1	TRBJ1-3	CSVAPRDGGNTIYF	TGCAGCGTCGCTCCAAGGGACGGTGGAAACACCATATATTTT
TRBD1	NA	TRBV5-1	TRBJ1-6	CASSSGGAGNSPLHF	TGCGCCAGCAGCTCAGGGGGCGCAGGTAATTCACCCCTCCACTTT
NA	NA	TRBV7-2	TRBJ1-1	CASRNQPAGDWNTEAFF	TGTGCCAGCAGGAACCAACCAGCGGGGGATTGGAACACTGAAGCTTTCTTT
TRBD1	NA	TRBV7-2	TRBJ2-2	CASKGQAVTGELFF	TGTGCCAGCAAAGGACAGGCAGTGACCGGGGAGCTGTTTTTT
TRBD1	NA	TRBV2	TRBJ2-2	CASSLRTGWTGELFF	TGTGCCAGCAGCCTCCGGACAGGGTGGACCGGGGAGCTGTTTTTT
NA	NA	TRBV3-1/TRBV3-2	TRBJ1-4	CASSQDPRGANEKLFF	TGTGCCAGCAGCCAAGATCCAAGGGGGGCTAATGAAAAACTGTTTTTT
NA	NA	TRBV19	TRBJ2-2	CASSSRRLTNTGELFF	TGTGCCAGTAGTAGCCGGAGACTAACGAACACCGGGGAGCTGTTTTTT
NA	NA	TRBV10-3	TRBJ1-2	CAISVPAPTEGYTF	TGTGCCATCAGCGTGCCGGCGCCTACGGAAGGCTACACCTTC
TRBD1	NA	TRBV7-9	TRBJ1-6	CASSPTYGTGNSPLHF	TGTGCCAGCAGCCCAACCTATGGGACAGGGAATTCACCCCTCCACTTT
TRBD1	NA	TRBV5-1	TRBJ1-4	CASSDLTGEEKLFF	TGCGCCAGCAGCGACCTGACAGGGGAGGAAAAACTGTTTTTT
TRBD2	NA	TRBV7-2	TRBJ2-3	CASSSRLAETTDTQYF	TGTGCCAGCAGCTCTCGACTAGCGGAGACTACAGATACGCAGTATTTT
NA	NA	TRBV5-1	TRBJ1-1	CASSSGRSNTEAFF	TGCGCCAGCAGCTCGGGACGGTCGAACACTGAAGCTTTCTTT
TRBD2	NA	TRBV7-3	TRBJ2-7	CASSRPSGTSGEATYEQYF	TGTGCCAGCAGCCGCCCCTCGGGGACTAGCGGGGAGGCGACTTACGAGCAGTACTTC
NA	NA	TRBV3-1/TRBV3-2	TRBJ2-3	CASRTGDTQYF	TGTGCCAGCAGGACTGGAGATACGCAGTATTTT
NA	NA	TRBV7-2	TRBJ2-2	CASSLARYTGELFF	TGTGCCAGCAGCTTAGCCCGGTACACCGGGGAGCTGTTTTTT
TRBD2	NA	TRBV5-1	TRBJ2-2	CASSPGGGPVSGELFF	TGCGCCAGCAGCCCGGGAGGGGGGCCCGTGTCCGGGGAGCTGTTTTTT
NA	NA	TRBV28	TRBJ1-2	CASSADLYGYTF	TGTGCCAGCAGTGCAGACCTGTATGGCTACACCTTC
NA	NA	TRBV24-1	TRBJ2-3	CATSDFVANTDTQYF	TGTGCCACCAGTGATTTTGTCGCTAACACAGATACGCAGTATTTT
NA	few	TRBV19	TRBJ2-7	CASSMRQSNSYEQYF	TGTGCCAGTAGTATGCGACAGTCTAACTCCTACGAGCAGTACTTC